The 28 T cell receptor beta chains listed next were all sequenced from one sample in a study of blood T cell repertoires in COVID-19. The data were produced by immunoSEQ multiplex PCR, yet TCRdb's version contains in-frame clones alone and is incomplete. The sample has about 280,000 clones, 70% to 90% seen once. The sample taken for sequencing was peripheral blood. Receptor source: a woman under 40 who had recovered from COVID-19.

This clone has a single count. V usage is TRBV7-3 and J usage is TRBJ2-1; D not certain. V was clipped by 3 bases and J by 0 bases, with 9 bases between them. The V gene's germline CDR1 is SGHTA and CDR2 FQGTGA. The CDR3 consists of 15 residues. The CDR3 region is CASSLAPSSYNEQFF. In nucleotides, the CDR3 is TGTGCCAGCAGCTTGGCCCCAAGCTCCTACAATGAGCAGTTCTTC.

The chain recombines TRBV19 with TRBJ2-7; 7 bases fit TRBD2. This CDR3 region has 15 residues. Germline V gene sequence: CDR1 LNHDA, CDR2 SQIVND (reference sequence). The V segment lost 2 bases and the J segment 4 bases; nucleotides outside the gene matches: 8. The CDR3 nucleotides are TGTGCCAGTAGTATACTGGCGGGAGCCGAATACGAGCAGTACTTC. This encodes CASSILAGAEYEQYF.

The J gene is TRBJ2-5, the V gene TRBV19, with TRBD1 identical over 7 bases. The length of the CDR3 is 16 residues. Germline assignment: CDR1 LNHDA and CDR2 SQIVND (reference sequence). The V gene end was trimmed by 6 bases and the J gene end by 5 bases; junction bases not matched to a gene: 15. The CDR3 sequence: CASSNPSRQGGETQYF. CDR3 sequence (DNA): TGTGCCAGTAGCAACCCCAGCCGACAGGGTGGTGAGACCCAGTACTTC.

The genes are TRBV15 and TRBJ2-1; 7 bases agree with TRBD2. CDR3 length: 14 residues. The V and J ends lost 5 bases and 7 bases, in that order; junction bases with no gene match: 8. Germline values: CDR1 LNHNV, CDR2 YYDKDF (reference sequence). Here the CDR3 DNA reads TGTGCCACCAGCTCCGGGGGGACCGGGAATGAGCAGTTCTTC. It specifies CATSSGGTGNEQFF. The full variable domain, rest sourced from reference TRBV15 and TRBJ2-1, is DAMVIQNPRYQVTQFGKPVTLSCSQTLNHNVMYWYQQKSSQAPKLLFHYYDKDFNNEADTPDNFQSRRPNTSFCFLDIRSPGLGDTAMYLCATSSGGTGNEQFFGPGTRLTVL.

The V call is TRBV18, the J call TRBJ1-5, with D tentatively TRBD1 (6 bases). V lost 1 base to trimming and J lost 0 bases, with 10 bases between them. The CDR3 covers 16 residues. Looked up from germline, CDR1 is KGHSH and CDR2 is LQKENI. For the CDR3, the DNA is TGTGCCAGCTCACCACAGGCAGGGGTTAGCAATCAGCCCCAGCATTTT. Amino acids: CASSPQAGVSNQPQHF. Complete variable domain (other parts from reference TRBV18 and TRBJ1-5): NAGVMQNPRHLVRRRGQEARLRCSPMKGHSHVYWYRQLPEEGLKFMVYLQKENIIDESGMPKERFSAEFPKEGPSILRIQQVVRGDSAAYFCASSPQAGVSNQPQHFGDGTRLSIL.

The rearrangement uses TRBV6-5 and TRBJ1-1, with 8 bases fitting TRBD1. The V and J ends lost 5 bases and 4 bases, in that order; junction bases with no gene match: 3. Germline CDR1 is MNHEY and CDR2 is SVGAGI. This CDR3 comprises 13 residues. CDR3 sequence (DNA): TGTGCCAGCAGTCTCACAGGGGGCACTGAAGCTTTCTTT. Encoded protein: CASSLTGGTEAFF.

V gene TRBV30 combines with J gene TRBJ2-5; 11 nucleotides match TRBD2. V gave up 4 bases and J gave up 1 base; unmatched junction bases: 8. This CDR3 is built from 16 residues. Germline values: CDR1 GTSNPN, CDR2 SVGIG (reference sequence). Here the CDR3 DNA reads TGTGCCTGGACCGGGCTAGCGGGGGGACCCCAAGAGACCCAGTACTTC. Amino acids: CAWTGLAGGPQETQYF.

This chain uses TRBV9 with TRBJ2-2; a weak D match, TRBD2 (6 bases). The CDR3 contains 15 residues. CDR1 SGDLS and CDR2 YYNGEE come from the germline V gene. Trimming took 0 bases from V and 9 from J, leaving 15 bases between them. CDR3 in DNA: TGTGCCAGCAGCGTAGTGGCTAGCGCGAGCAGGGAGCTGTTTTTT. This gives the protein CASSVVASASRELFF.

This chain links TRBV11-2 with TRBJ2-2, with 8 bases fitting TRBD1. This CDR3 has 15 residues. Per the germline V gene, CDR1 is SGHAT and CDR2 is FQNNGV. V lost 6 bases to trimming and J lost 4 bases; unmatched junction nucleotides: 7. CDR3 amino acids: CASSPGGYSTGELFF. CDR3 nucleotide sequence: TGTGCCAGCAGTCCAGGGGGCTACAGCACCGGGGAGCTGTTTTTT.

This sequence joins TRBV3-1 (or the pseudogene TRBV3-2) and TRBJ2-5; D ambiguous. CDR3 length equals 14 residues. V lost 5 bases to trimming and J lost 5 bases, with 15 bases between them. Germline CDR1 is LGHDT and CDR2 is YNNKEL (reference sequence). CDR3 amino acids: CASSLPGQRETQYF. CDR3 in DNA: TGTGCCAGCAGCTTACCGGGTCAGAGGGAGACCCAGTACTTC.

The V call is TRBV10-3, the J call TRBJ2-2, with D perhaps matching TRBD2 (6 bases). The CDR3 spans 15 residues. Looked up from germline, CDR1 is ENHRY and CDR2 is SYGVKD. Trimming took off 2 bases at V and 2 bases at J, with 9 bases between the two ends. CDR3 sequence reads: CAISEAGPNTGELFF. CDR3 coding DNA: TGTGCCATCAGTGAGGCGGGACCAAACACCGGGGAGCTGTTTTTT.

A single count supports this clone. The V call is TRBV5-6, the J call TRBJ1-1; TRBD1 aligns across 8 bases. V shed 5 bases, J shed 4 bases, and the junction held 7 bases outside the gene matches. This CDR3 is 14 amino acids long. Per the germline V gene, CDR1 is SGHDT and CDR2 is YYEEEE. This CDR3 is CASRSKDRGTEAFF. As DNA, the CDR3 is TGTGCCAGCAGATCTAAAGACAGGGGCACTGAAGCTTTCTTT.

The sample holds a few counts of this clone. The chain recombines TRBV6-5 with TRBJ2-7; 8 bases align to TRBD1. Per germline, CDR1 MNHEY and CDR2 SVGAGI. V trimming: 4 bases; J trimming: 3 bases; junction bases outside the gene matches: 5. The CDR3 is 14 residues long. The CDR3 nucleotides are TGTGCCAGCAGTTTGACAGGGGAAGGCTACGAGCAGTACTTC. Protein: CASSLTGEGYEQYF.

This clone was recorded once. V usage is TRBV5-6 and J usage is TRBJ1-6; 7 bases are a match to TRBD1. The V segment lost 4 bases and the J segment 7 bases; nucleotides outside the gene matches: 5. The CDR3 contains 14 residues. Germline V gene lookup returns CDR1 SGHDT and CDR2 YYEEEE. For the CDR3, the DNA is TGTGCCAGCAGCCCCGGACAGGCGAATTCACCCCTCCACTTT. Translating it yields CASSPGQANSPLHF.

The V gene is TRBV24-1, the J gene TRBJ2-2; tentatively, D is TRBD1 (5 bases). V gave up 4 bases and J gave up 3 bases, with 5 bases separating them. CDR1 is KGHDR, CDR2 SFDVKD, per germline. This CDR3 is 13 amino acids long. The CDR3 DNA sequence: TGTGCCACCAGTGAGGGGCACACCGGGGAGCTGTTTTTT. Protein: CATSEGHTGELFF.

This chain joins TRBV27 and TRBJ2-2; TRBD2 matches at 11 bases. V shed 5 bases and J 5 bases; nucleotides not matched to a gene: 4. This CDR3 contains 15 residues. Per the germline V gene, CDR1 is MNHEY and CDR2 is SMNVEV (reference sequence). The CDR3 protein is CASSPPSGGTGELFF. CDR3 nucleotide sequence: TGTGCCAGCAGTCCCCCTAGCGGGGGGACCGGGGAGCTGTTTTTT.

Of note for this clone: Other DNA sequences within the sample encode an identical CDR3. This rearrangement joins TRBV3-1 (or the pseudogene TRBV3-2) to TRBJ1-3; D is possibly TRBD1 (6 bases). CDR3 length equals 15 residues. Germline loops: CDR1 LGHDT, CDR2 YNNKEL (reference sequence). V shed 2 bases and J shed 4 bases, with 12 bases lying between them. The DNA of the CDR3 is TGTGCCAGCAGCCAAAGGGGGAGTAGCGGAAACACCATATATTTT. Translated, it gives CASSQRGSSGNTIYF.

This chain links TRBV7-2 with TRBJ2-7, with D possibly TRBD1 on 7 matching bases. The CDR3 loop spans 17 amino acids. Germline V gives CDR1 SGHTA, CDR2 FQGNSA. The V end lost 5 bases, the J end lost 5 bases, and 25 bases lay between the germline ends. CDR3 sequence reads: CASSPPPGGRGANEQYF. Written as DNA, the CDR3 is TGTGCCAGCAGCCCACCGCCAGGAGGCAGGGGGGCCAACGAGCAGTACTTC.

This sequence joins TRBV19 and TRBJ2-7, with 8 bases aligning to TRBD1. V lost 3 bases to trimming and J lost 1 base; unmatched junction nucleotides: 5. Per germline, CDR1 LNHDA and CDR2 SQIVND (reference sequence). This CDR3 contains 15 residues. Written as DNA, the CDR3 is TGTGCCAGTAGTATCGGGACAGGAGTTTCCTACGAGCAGTACTTC. Translation gives CASSIGTGVSYEQYF.

CDR3 amino acids: CAISESIGVAGGGNEQFF. The DNA for the CDR3 is TGTGCCATCAGTGAGTCGATAGGGGTAGCGGGAGGAGGAAATGAGCAGTTCTTC. The V gene is TRBV10-3, the J gene TRBJ2-1, with 10 bases matching TRBD2. The CDR3 contains 18 residues. V lost 0 bases and J lost 7; bases outside the gene matches: 12. Germline assignment: CDR1 ENHRY and CDR2 SYGVKD.

The chain uses TRBV21-1 and TRBJ1-5; TRBD1 was called by the table and not checked on the DNA. TRBV21-1 has pseudogene status. The CDR3 sequence is 16 residues long. The chain's CDR3 is CASSKMVRQLNQPQHF. In DNA form, the CDR3 reads TGTGCCAGCAGCAAAATGGTTAGACAACTCAATCAGCCCCAGCATTTT.

The chain uses TRBV19 and TRBJ1-2; D is perhaps TRBD1 (5 bases). The ends were cut back, 10 bases at V and 8 bases at J, with 14 bases in the middle. This CDR3 is 11 amino acids long. Germline lookup yields CDR1 LNHDA and CDR2 SQIVND (reference sequence). The CDR3 region has the DNA TGTGCCATCCCCGACAGAGACGGCTACACCTTC. Residues: CAIPDRDGYTF.

This chain connects TRBV5-1 to TRBJ2-1, with TRBD1 matching 7 bases. With 3 bases clipped from V and 7 bases from J, the junction kept 1 base outside the gene matches. The germline V gene has CDR1 SGHRS and CDR2 YFSETQ. This CDR3 region has 12 residues. CDR3 residues: CASSSQGNEQFF. The CDR3 DNA is TGCGCCAGCAGCTCACAGGGGAATGAGCAGTTCTTC.

V usage is TRBV24-1 and J usage is TRBJ2-7, with 7 bases that match TRBD1. The CDR3 has 14 amino acids. The trim removed 5 bases at V and 2 bases at J, leaving 5 bases unmatched. CDR1 and CDR2 from the germline V gene are KGHDR and SFDVKD. CDR3 nucleotides: TGTGCCACCAGTGCCCCGGACAGGCCCTACGAGCAGTACTTC. Its protein product is CATSAPDRPYEQYF.

The chain is built from TRBV4-1 and TRBJ2-7, with TRBD2 matching over 11 bases. Germline V lookup: CDR1 MGHRA, CDR2 YSYEKL. CDR3 length: 14 residues. With 4 bases clipped from V and 3 bases from J, the junction kept 2 bases outside the gene matches. Here the CDR3 reads CASSPGLADYEQYF. In nucleotides, the CDR3 is TGCGCCAGCAGCCCGGGACTAGCGGACTACGAGCAGTACTTC.

The V gene is TRBV6-5, the J gene TRBJ2-7, with 7 bases lining up with TRBD2. The germline CDR1 and CDR2 sequences are MNHEY and SVGAGI. Trimming took 4 bases from V and 0 from J; bases not matched to a gene: 9. CDR3 size: 16 residues. The CDR3 DNA reads as TGTGCCAGCAGTTCCACGGCGGAGCGGGGCTCCTACGAGCAGTACTTC. It yields the protein CASSSTAERGSYEQYF.

The sample holds one count of this clone. The J gene is TRBJ2-5, the V gene TRBV5-4, with 10 bases that match TRBD1. The germline CDR1 and CDR2 sequences are SGHNT and YYREEE (reference sequence). The CDR3 has 16 residues. The V segment lost 7 bases and the J segment 2 bases; nucleotides outside the gene matches: 11. Written as DNA, the CDR3 is TGTGCCAGCGGGGAACCGGGGACAGGGGATCAAGAGACCCAGTACTTC. Amino acids: CASGEPGTGDQETQYF.

The V call is TRBV28, the J call TRBJ2-1; D possibly corresponds to TRBD2 (6 bases). The V end lost 9 bases, the J end lost 0 bases, and 15 bases lay between the germline ends. Per the germline V gene, CDR1 is MDHEN and CDR2 is SYDVKM. The CDR3 consists of 15 residues. CDR3 coding DNA: TGTGCCAGTCGGGCTAGCGCCCTCTCCTACAATGAGCAGTTCTTC. This gives the protein CASRASALSYNEQFF.